Below are 6 T cell receptor beta chains sequenced from a single sample in a study of blood T cell repertoires in COVID-19. The data were produced by immunoSEQ multiplex PCR, yet TCRdb's version contains in-frame clones alone and is incomplete. The repertoire holds roughly 500,000 clones, with over 75% as singletons. Sequencing input: PBMCs or T cells enriched from blood (not recorded which). Every receptor here comes from a middle-aged woman who had recovered from COVID-19.

J is TRBJ1-2 and V is TRBV5-8; TRBD1 matches at 9 bases. The J segment lost 1 base and the V segment lost 3 bases, leaving 13 bases of the junction unmatched. This CDR3 contains 18 residues. The V gene's germline CDR1 is SGHTS and CDR2 YDEGEE. CDR3 coding DNA: TGTGCCAGCAGCTCATACAGGGGGCCTCAATCAATTAACTATGGCTACACCTTC. Amino acid sequence: CASSSYRGPQSINYGYTF.

The chain couples TRBV27 to TRBJ2-7; the D gene is possibly TRBD2 (6 bases). V was pared by 4 bases and J by 0 bases, with 13 bases between. This CDR3 has 15 residues. The germline gives CDR1 MNHEY, CDR2 SMNVEV (reference sequence). The DNA of the CDR3 is TGTGCCAGCAGTTACAGCGGGCGTAGCTCCTACGAGCAGTACTTC. Translating gives CASSYSGRSSYEQYF.

The chain carries TRBV11-3 and TRBJ2-1; no reliable D call. V was cut by 6 bases and J by 3 bases, with 9 bases left in between. Germline V gene lookup returns CDR1 SGHNT and CDR2 YENEEA. The CDR3 contains 13 residues. This CDR3 is CASRLSSYNEQFF. The CDR3 nucleotides are TGTGCCAGCAGGTTGAGTAGCTACAATGAGCAGTTCTTC.

The chain has TRBV18 and TRBJ2-1; D is undetermined. The CDR3 loop spans 16 amino acids. Trimming stripped 6 bases from V and 0 bases from J, with 15 bases between. The germline V gene has CDR1 KGHSH and CDR2 LQKENI. The CDR3, as DNA: TGTGCCAGCTCCCGAGAAGGAGTTTACTCCTACAATGAGCAGTTCTTC. Translating gives CASSREGVYSYNEQFF.

The CDR3 loop reads CASSPVRLGYNEQFF. As DNA, the CDR3 is TGTGCCAGCTCACCGGTCCGGCTAGGCTACAATGAGCAGTTCTTC. The chain links TRBV6-5 to TRBJ2-1; D gene unclear. Between the trimmed V and J ends, which lost 8 bases and 3 bases, there was a span of 17 bases. The CDR3 spans 15 residues. CDR1 and CDR2 from the germline V gene are MNHEY and SVGAGI.

The chain couples TRBV18 to TRBJ2-5; tentatively, D is TRBD2 (5 bases). Germline CDR1 KGHSH, CDR2 LQKENI. Deletions cut 0 bases from V and 5 bases from J, with 13 bases between. The CDR3 is 15 amino acids. This CDR3 is CASSPPLSVSETQYF. The CDR3 region has the DNA TGTGCCAGCTCACCACCCCTTAGCGTGTCGGAGACCCAGTACTTC. Combining the CDR3 with reference TRBV18 and TRBJ2-5 gives the whole variable domain NAGVMQNPRHLVRRRGQEARLRCSPMKGHSHVYWYRQLPEEGLKFMVYLQKENIIDESGMPKERFSAEFPKEGPSILRIQQVVRGDSAAYFCASSPPLSVSETQYFGPGTRLLVL.